The 17 T cell receptor beta chains presented below share a single source sample, sequenced in a study of blood T cell repertoires in COVID-19. Some clones are missing from TCRdb's copy, which holds only in-frame ones; the method was immunoSEQ multiplex PCR. The sample shows a few hundred thousand clones, 87% of them seen only once. Material for sequencing was PBMCs or T cells enriched from blood (not recorded which). Receptors originate from a woman aged 18-35 years who had recovered from COVID-19.

The CDR3 coding sequence is TGTGCCAGTAGTCTTGATGGCATGGACTATGGCTACACCTTC. Translation gives CASSLDGMDYGYTF. The chain employs TRBV19 and TRBJ1-2; D gene uncertain. Deletions cut 5 bases from V and 3 bases from J, with 13 bases between. Germline V lookup: CDR1 LNHDA, CDR2 SQIVND (reference sequence). This CDR3 region has 14 residues.

The CDR3 coding sequence is TGTGCCAGCAGTTCAATCCGGGACAGCGGTGGCTACACCTTC. Translating it yields CASSSIRDSGGYTF. The chain joins TRBV6-5 to TRBJ1-2; 7 bases align to TRBD1. The CDR3 is made up of 14 amino acids. V shed 4 bases and J 7 bases; nucleotides not matched to a gene: 9. CDR1 and CDR2 (germline): MNHEY, SVGAGI.

The chain employs TRBV7-3 and TRBJ2-3, with D perhaps TRBD2 (6 bases). Germline V gene lookup returns CDR1 SGHTA and CDR2 FQGTGA. Trimming pared 5 bases from V and 2 bases from J, leaving 14 bases between. The CDR3 has 15 amino acids. CDR3 in amino acids: CASSPWGLLTDTQYF. Written as DNA, the CDR3 is TGTGCCAGCAGCCCCTGGGGACTCCTCACAGATACGCAGTATTTT.

The chain has TRBV12-3 or TRBV12-4 and TRBJ1-2; unclear D gene. The CDR3 runs to 13 residues. V was cut by 1 base and J by 14 bases, with 17 bases left in between. For the CDR3, the DNA is TGTGCCAGCAGTTTAGGATCTCGAGGGTTTTTTACCTTC. Protein product: CASSLGSRGFFTF.

This chain joins TRBV7-2 and TRBJ2-7; D is uncertain. CDR3 length: 14 amino acids. V was cut by 1 base and J by 1 base, with 8 bases left in between. CDR1 SGHTA and CDR2 FQGNSA come from the germline V gene. The CDR3 region has the DNA TGTGCCAGCAGCTTAGGGGCCATTTCCTACGAGCAGTACTTC. It specifies CASSLGAISYEQYF.

The rearrangement uses TRBV28 and TRBJ1-1; D might be TRBD1 (5 bases). Germline lookup yields CDR1 MDHEN and CDR2 SYDVKM. The CDR3 spans 13 residues. Trimming took 5 bases from V and 10 from J, leaving 17 bases between them. CDR3 sequence: CASSLHRGVLAFF. CDR3 coding DNA: TGTGCCAGCAGTCTCCATCGGGGGGTGTTAGCTTTCTTT.

The chain carries TRBV6-6 and TRBJ1-3, with 9 bases lining up with TRBD1. Germline lookup yields CDR1 MNHNY and CDR2 SVGAGI (reference sequence). The junction had 11 bases not matched to a gene; V was cut back by 6 bases and J by 2 bases. This CDR3 is built from 17 residues. The CDR3 DNA reads as TGTGCCAGCAGCCGAGACAGGGGGTATCAAACTGGAAACACCATATATTTT. The encoded protein is CASSRDRGYQTGNTIYF.

V gene TRBV2 combines with J gene TRBJ2-3, with D possibly TRBD1 on 6 matching bases. Trimming took 6 bases from V and 5 from J, leaving 18 bases between them. Per the germline V gene, CDR1 is SNHLY and CDR2 is FYNNEI. This CDR3 region has 15 residues. The CDR3 region is CASRKLTGTQDTQYF. CDR3 DNA: TGTGCCAGCAGGAAACTAACAGGGACGCAAGATACGCAGTATTTT.

The chain employs TRBV11-2 and TRBJ1-1, with TRBD1 identical over 7 bases. This CDR3 spans 17 amino acids. Germline CDR1 is SGHAT and CDR2 is FQNNGV. Germline trimming cut 6 bases from V and 0 bases from J; bases unmatched to any gene: 13. This CDR3 is CASSSLRGTEMNTEAFF. CDR3 DNA sequence: TGTGCCAGCAGTTCTCTCCGCGGGACAGAAATGAACACTGAAGCTTTCTTT.

This chain uses TRBV7-8 with TRBJ2-1, with 11 nucleotides matching TRBD1. Per the germline V gene, CDR1 is SGHVS and CDR2 is FQNEAQ. Losses at the gene ends were 3 bases for V and 6 bases for J; bases not matched to a gene: 10. CDR3 length: 17 amino acids. The DNA for the CDR3 is TGTGCCAGCAGCTTCCCTACGGCCGGGACAGGGGGCAATGAGCAGTTCTTC. Its translation is CASSFPTAGTGGNEQFF.

This clone was observed a single time. This chain uses TRBV11-2 with TRBJ1-1; 8 positions match TRBD1. J was trimmed by 4 bases and V by 5 bases; bases with no gene match: 9. This CDR3 comprises 15 residues. Germline V gene sequence: CDR1 SGHAT, CDR2 FQNNGV. The CDR3, as DNA: TGTGCCAGCAGCCAGACGACAGGGGTCGGCACTGAAGCTTTCTTT. This gives the protein CASSQTTGVGTEAFF. Full variable domain (rest looked up from reference TRBV11-2 and TRBJ1-1): EAGVAQSPRYKIIEKRQSVAFWCNPISGHATLYWYQQILGQGPKLLIQFQNNGVVDDSQLPKDRFSAERLKGVDSTLKIQPAKLEDSAVYLCASSQTTGVGTEAFFGQGTRLTVV.

The rearrangement joins TRBV5-1 to TRBJ1-1; D may be TRBD1 (6 bases). CDR3 length: 17 amino acids. Trimming stripped 0 bases from V and 1 base from J, with 16 bases between. Per germline, CDR1 SGHRS and CDR2 YFSETQ. CDR3 region: CASSLAVLQGRNTEAFF. For the CDR3, the DNA is TGCGCCAGCAGCTTGGCCGTCTTACAGGGTCGGAACACTGAAGCTTTCTTT.

V and J are TRBV9 and TRBJ2-7, with a tentative D call TRBD1 (5 bases). The CDR3 is made up of 15 amino acids. The germline V and J ends were trimmed by 0 bases and 2 bases, with 12 bases remaining between them. The germline V gene encodes CDR1 SGDLS and CDR2 YYNGEE. The CDR3: CASSVEEGAPYEQYF. The CDR3 nucleotides read TGTGCCAGCAGCGTAGAGGAAGGGGCCCCCTACGAGCAGTACTTC.

V and J are TRBV18 and TRBJ1-2; no clear D gene. The CDR3 is 13 amino acids. V lost 7 bases and J lost 3, with 12 bases in between. The germline V gene encodes CDR1 KGHSH and CDR2 LQKENI. This chain's CDR3 is CASFTPGDYGYTF. CDR3 coding DNA: TGTGCCAGCTTCACTCCCGGTGACTATGGCTACACCTTC.

The chain employs TRBV7-9 and TRBJ2-3; 9 bases fit TRBD2. The germline V gene has CDR1 SEHNR and CDR2 FQNEAQ (reference sequence). The CDR3 spans 17 residues. V lost 3 bases and J lost 4; bases outside the gene matches: 11. The CDR3 DNA follows: TGTGCCAGCAGCTTCACACCTAGCGGGATTCGGGCAGATACGCAGTATTTT. Translating it yields CASSFTPSGIRADTQYF.

The CDR3 DNA sequence: TGTGCCAGCAGCGACCCGGACAGGGTCAGCTATGGCTACACCTTC. Encoded protein: CASSDPDRVSYGYTF. J is TRBJ1-2 and V is TRBV2; 8 positions agree with TRBD1. The CDR3 contains 15 residues. Trimming removed 6 bases from V and 4 bases from J; junction bases left unmatched: 10. Germline CDR1 is SNHLY and CDR2 is FYNNEI.

This chain uses TRBV19 with TRBJ1-1; tentative D call: TRBD1 (5 bases). The CDR3 is 13 residues long. Trimming removed 5 bases at V and 1 base at J, with 8 bases between. CDR1 is LNHDA, CDR2 SQIVND, per germline (reference sequence). The CDR3 loop is CASSFDRNTEAFF. CDR3 in DNA: TGTGCCAGTAGTTTTGACAGGAACACTGAAGCTTTCTTT.